The next 29 T cell receptor beta chains were all read from a single sample in a study of T cell repertoires in aging, cancer and after chemotherapy. TRB rearrangements spanning V, D and J were amplified using mixed TRB-A/B primers. TCRdb reanalysed the multiplex PCR reads using MiXCR and keeps one entry per CDR3 protein. The data hold about 2,200 distinct CDR3 sequences, with nearly 25% observed a single time. TCR beta rearrangements were amplified from peripheral blood genomic DNA. The specimen was blood. Receptor source: a human donor with a solid tumor.

The chain joins TRBV30 to TRBJ2-5, with D tentatively TRBD1 or TRBD2 (6 bases each). The CDR3 sequence is 13 residues long. Trimming took off 3 bases at V and 5 bases at J, with 13 bases between the two ends. Germline V gene data show CDR1 as GTSNPN and CDR2 as SVGIG (reference sequence). In nucleotides, the CDR3 is TGTGCCTGGAGCGGGGGCGGGGAGGAGACCCAGTACTTC. Protein: CAWSGGGEETQYF. The complete variable domain, with remaining parts taken from reference TRBV30 and TRBJ2-5, reads SQTIHQWPATLVQPVGSPLSLECTVEGTSNPNLYWYRQAAGRGLQLLFYSVGIGQISSEVPQNLSASRPQDRQFILSSKKLLLSDSGFYLCAWSGGGEETQYFGPGTRLLVL.

This clonotype is labeled as medium-sized. This chain joins TRBV6-2 or TRBV6-3 and TRBJ2-1; TRBD2 might be the D (5 bases). V lost 6 bases and J 1 base, leaving 16 bases between the germline ends. This CDR3 spans 16 amino acids. Germline CDR1 and CDR2: MNHEY and SVGEGT. DNA for the CDR3: TGTGCCAGCAGCTTCAGTTGGGAGCCATCCTACAATGAGCAGTTCTTC. This translates into CASSFSWEPSYNEQFF.

Sample share makes this clonotype medium-sized. The J gene is TRBJ1-6, the V gene TRBV19; D perhaps matches TRBD1 (5 bases). The ends were cut back, 6 bases at V and 8 bases at J, with 11 bases in the middle. CDR1 and CDR2 (germline): LNHDA, SQIVND (reference sequence). This CDR3 spans 13 amino acids. The CDR3 loop reads CASRRRGDSPLHF. The CDR3 nucleotides are TGTGCCAGTAGAAGGAGGGGCGATTCACCCCTCCACTTT.

As regards this clonotype: Being one base from a much bigger clone, this may be a read error. This sequence joins TRBV6-1 and TRBJ2-2, with 12 bases aligning to TRBD2. The CDR3 extends over 16 amino acids. Germline V lookup: CDR1 MNHNS, CDR2 SASEGT. CDR3 nucleotide sequence: TGTGCCAGCAGTGACTCTAGCGGGGGGGCCACCGAGGAGCTGTTTTTT. Encoded protein: CASSDSSGGATEELFF.

In its sample, this clonotype ranks as medium-sized. The chain combines TRBV5-1 with TRBJ1-2; D gene ambiguous. CDR3 length: 13 residues. V was trimmed by 0 bases and J by 7 bases, leaving 10 bases between them. The germline CDR1 and CDR2 sequences are SGHRS and YFSETQ. CDR3 sequence reads: CASSLAGVAGYTF. The CDR3 DNA is TGCGCCAGCAGCTTGGCGGGTGTCGCTGGCTACACCTTC.

V and J are TRBV7-9 and TRBJ1-6; 7 bases are shared with TRBD1. Germline CDR1 SEHNR, CDR2 FQNEAQ (reference sequence). The trim removed 2 bases at V and 7 bases at J, leaving 2 bases unmatched. The CDR3 totals 14 residues. CDR3 sequence (DNA): TGTGCCAGCAGCTTAAACAGGGGAAATTCACCCCTCCACTTT. Its translation is CASSLNRGNSPLHF.

This clonotype is labeled as medium-sized. The chain carries TRBV6-2 or TRBV6-3 and TRBJ2-2, with TRBD1 matching over 10 bases. V was clipped by 5 bases and J by 1 base; unmatched bases: 1. Germline V lookup: CDR1 MNHEY, CDR2 SVGEGT. The CDR3 length is 15 residues. The CDR3 nucleotides read TGTGCCAGCAGTAGGGACAGGGGGAACACCGGGGAGCTGTTTTTT. Translating gives CASSRDRGNTGELFF.

The gene calls are TRBV7-4 and TRBJ2-3; 11 bases fit TRBD2. V lost 5 bases to trimming and J lost 4 bases; unmatched junction nucleotides: 11. The CDR3 is 17 amino acids. The germline V gene has CDR1 SGHVT and CDR2 SQSDAQ. CDR3 amino acids: CASSHSGGALLADTQYF. The DNA for the CDR3 is TGTGCCAGCAGCCATAGCGGGGGGGCCCTCCTCGCAGATACGCAGTATTTT.

Sample share makes this clonotype medium-sized. The gene calls are TRBV6-5 and TRBJ2-2; TRBD1 aligns across 10 bases. The CDR3 spans 13 residues. Germline V CDR1 and CDR2: MNHEY, SVGAGI. The junction had 3 bases not matched to a gene; V was cut back by 7 bases and J by 7 bases. This CDR3 is CASKGQGIGELFF. The CDR3 bases are TGTGCCAGCAAGGGACAGGGGATCGGGGAGCTGTTTTTT.

This clonotype rates as medium-sized. This rearrangement joins TRBV7-6 to TRBJ1-1; no firm D call. The CDR3 runs 12 residues. The germline gives CDR1 SGHVS, CDR2 FNYEAQ. Trimming shortened V by 3 bases and J by 3 bases, and 5 bases separated the two germline ends. CDR3 loop: CASSFPYTEAFF. CDR3 in DNA: TGTGCCAGCAGCTTTCCCTACACTGAAGCTTTCTTT.

This clonotype was recorded only once. The chain combines TRBV5-1 with TRBJ2-2; 10 nucleotides match TRBD2. The junction had 5 bases not matched to a gene; V was cut back by 0 bases and J by 6 bases. This CDR3 contains 16 residues. Germline assignment: CDR1 SGHRS and CDR2 YFSETQ. Here the CDR3 DNA reads TGCGCCAGCAGCTTGGCCATAGCGGGGGGCCCCGGGGAGCTGTTTTTT. Protein sequence: CASSLAIAGGPGELFF. The full variable domain, completed using reference TRBV5-1 and TRBJ2-2, is KAGVTQTPRYLIKTRGQQVTLSCSPISGHRSVSWYQQTPGQGLQFLFEYFSETQRNKGNFPGRFSGRQFSNSRSEMNVSTLELGDSALYLCASSLAIAGGPGELFFGEGSRLTVL.

This clonotype is labeled medium-sized. The rearrangement joins TRBV6-6 to TRBJ1-1; no firm D call. The CDR3 extends over 14 amino acids. Per the germline V gene, CDR1 is MNHNY and CDR2 is SVGAGI (reference sequence). Trimming left V 0 bases short and J 4 bases short, with 9 bases between. CDR3 bases: TGTGCCAGCAGTTACTCGGGGTTGGGCACTGAAGCTTTCTTT. As protein: CASSYSGLGTEAFF.

Sample share makes this clonotype medium-sized. DNA for the CDR3: TGTGCCAGCAGTCAGGGTTCAGGATTGAGGTCAGATACGCAGTATTTT. Protein: CASSQGSGLRSDTQYF. The rearrangement joins TRBV6-5 to TRBJ2-3, with a possible D match to TRBD1 (5 bases). V lost 5 bases and J lost 4, with 19 bases in between. The CDR3 extends over 16 amino acids. The germline CDR1 and CDR2 sequences are MNHEY and SVGAGI.

This chain connects TRBV20-1 to TRBJ2-3, with D perhaps TRBD2 (6 bases). In germline, CDR1 is DFQATT, CDR2 SNEGSKA (reference sequence). With 3 bases removed from V and 5 bases from J, the gap between germline ends came to 12 bases. This CDR3 comprises 13 residues. CDR3 protein: CSASGQGLDTQYF. The CDR3 nucleotides are TGCAGTGCTAGTGGGCAGGGACTAGATACGCAGTATTTT.

To note about this clonotype: A much larger clone is a single base away; this may be a read error. The V gene is TRBV5-6, the J gene TRBJ1-4; 9 bases map to TRBD1. This CDR3 has 14 residues. The germline gives CDR1 SGHDT, CDR2 YYEEEE. V dropped 5 bases and J dropped 5; count of bases not matched to a gene: 4. CDR3 DNA: TGTGCCAGCAGAGCCGGGACAGGGAATGAAAAACTGTTTTTT. Protein product: CASRAGTGNEKLFF.

To note about this clonotype: This clone may be a read error of a much larger clone one base away. The J gene is TRBJ2-2, the V gene TRBV7-3; TRBD1 agrees at 10 bases. This CDR3 comprises 15 residues. The V segment lost 6 bases and the J segment 7 bases; nucleotides outside the gene matches: 8. The germline gives CDR1 SGHTA, CDR2 FQGTGA. The CDR3 is CASSRQGARIGELFF. The CDR3 region has the DNA TGTGCCAGCAGTCGACAGGGGGCGAGAATCGGGGAGCTGTTTTTT.

V and J are TRBV6-2 or TRBV6-3 and TRBJ1-5; 10 bases fit TRBD1. CDR1 is MNHEY and CDR2 is SVGEGT in the germline V gene. V gave up 5 bases and J gave up 7 bases; unmatched junction bases: 2. The CDR3 has 13 amino acids. CDR3 nucleotides: TGTGCCAGCAGTAAGACAGGGGGCCAGCCCCAGCATTTT. This encodes CASSKTGGQPQHF.

Points on this clonotype: This may be a read error: a much more frequent sequence differs by one nucleotide. CDR3: CASSTGQATYEQYF. As DNA, the CDR3 is TGTGCCAGCAGTACGGGACAGGCGACCTACGAGCAGTACTTC. This rearrangement joins TRBV27 to TRBJ2-7, with 8 bases aligning to TRBD1. The CDR3 is 14 amino acids. Germline V gene sequence: CDR1 MNHEY, CDR2 SMNVEV (reference sequence). J was trimmed by 2 bases and V by 5 bases; bases with no gene match: 5.

Worth noting for this clonotype: The germline gene is not matched at one end of the junction; a read error may be the cause. This CDR3 reads CASNPYDRVSYNKQFF. DNA for the CDR3: TGTGCCAGCAACCCTTACGACAGGGTCTCCTACAATAAGCAGTTCTTC. The chain couples TRBV7-2 to TRBJ2-1; TRBD1 aligns across 7 bases. From germline, CDR1 is SGHTA and CDR2 FQGNSA. The CDR3 extends over 16 amino acids.

The J gene is TRBJ1-1, the V gene TRBV7-3; a weak D match, TRBD1 (6 bases). Per the germline V gene, CDR1 is SGHTA and CDR2 is FQGTGA. This CDR3 region has 15 residues. The V end was cut by 5 bases, the J end by 1 base, with 14 bases between. The CDR3 sequence: CASSKYRAENTEAFF. CDR3 in DNA: TGTGCCAGCAGCAAATACAGGGCCGAGAACACTGAAGCTTTCTTT.

The rearrangement joins TRBV27 to TRBJ2-7; D is undetermined. This CDR3 spans 14 amino acids. CDR1 is MNHEY, CDR2 SMNVEV, per germline (reference sequence). Between the trimmed V and J ends, which lost 6 bases and 5 bases, there was a span of 17 bases. CDR3 sequence reads: CASSLVGVFNEQYF. The CDR3 region has the DNA TGTGCCAGCAGCTTAGTAGGAGTTTTTAACGAGCAGTACTTC.

J is TRBJ2-3 and V is TRBV27, with 16 bases that match TRBD2. This CDR3 has 20 amino acids. Germline V gene data show CDR1 as MNHEY and CDR2 as SMNVEV (reference sequence). J lost 4 bases, V lost 4 bases, and 14 bases had no gene match. The CDR3 loop is CASSYYGTSGGALLADTQYF. The DNA of the CDR3 is TGTGCCAGCAGTTATTACGGGACTAGCGGGGGGGCCCTCCTCGCAGATACGCAGTATTTT.

This clonotype qualifies as medium-sized. The chain joins TRBV20-1 to TRBJ1-1; no clear D. This CDR3 spans 12 amino acids. V lost 5 bases, J lost 3 bases, and 10 bases lay in between. Germline V gene sequence: CDR1 DFQATT, CDR2 SNEGSKA (reference sequence). In DNA form, the CDR3 reads TGCAGTGCTTCAACCAGTGACACTGAAGCTTTCTTT. Protein product: CSASTSDTEAFF.

By share, this clonotype counts as medium-sized. The chain links TRBV20-1 to TRBJ2-1; TRBD2 matches 8 bases. Germline values: CDR1 DFQATT, CDR2 SNEGSKA (reference sequence). The CDR3 runs to 16 residues. Germline trimming cut 4 bases from V and 5 bases from J; bases unmatched to any gene: 13. CDR3: CSATRGGSWYDNEQFF. In DNA, the CDR3 is TGCAGTGCTACTCGGGGGGGGTCTTGGTATGACAATGAGCAGTTCTTC.

This chain joins TRBV19 and TRBJ1-5; D is undetermined. Germline loops: CDR1 LNHDA, CDR2 SQIVND (reference sequence). Trimming cost V 1 base and J 3 bases, with 7 bases left between them. The CDR3 totals 14 residues. CDR3 sequence reads: CASSIVYTNQPQHF. The CDR3, as DNA: TGTGCCAGTAGTATAGTATACACCAATCAGCCCCAGCATTTT.

This clonotype is medium-sized by share. The chain is built from TRBV6-6 and TRBJ1-1; D remains unclear. The germline V gene has CDR1 MNHNY and CDR2 SVGAGI (reference sequence). Trimming pared 4 bases from V and 4 bases from J, leaving 7 bases between. The CDR3 contains 12 residues. The CDR3 spells CASSSHSTEAFF. The CDR3, as DNA: TGTGCCAGCAGTTCGCATAGCACTGAAGCTTTCTTT.

Note on this clonotype: A read error may account for a junction end that differs from germline. The gene calls are TRBV5-1 and TRBJ1-1; 7 bases map to TRBD1. The CDR3 is 15 amino acids. Germline V gives CDR1 SGHRS, CDR2 YFSETQ. The CDR3: CASSLAGTANTKAFF. CDR3 DNA: TGCGCCAGCAGCTTGGCCGGGACAGCGAACACTAAAGCTTTCTTT.

By share of the sample, this clonotype is medium-sized. V usage is TRBV7-6 and J usage is TRBJ2-5; D assignment may be TRBD1 or TRBD2 (5 bases each). CDR1 and CDR2 from the germline V gene are SGHVS and FNYEAQ. CDR3 length equals 16 residues. V was cut by 1 base and J by 2 bases, with 14 bases left in between. The CDR3 DNA sequence: TGTGCCAGCAGCTTAGAATCAGGGCGGGTACAAGAGACCCAGTACTTC. Translated: CASSLESGRVQETQYF.

By share, this clonotype ranks as medium-sized (0.01 to 0.1%). The chain couples TRBV18 to TRBJ2-2; 7 nucleotides align to TRBD2. Germline values: CDR1 KGHSH, CDR2 LQKENI. This CDR3 is built from 14 residues. The trim removed 6 bases at V and 6 bases at J, leaving 7 bases unmatched. The CDR3 DNA reads TGTGCCAGCTCGACGAGCGGGGAGGCCGGGGAGCTGTTTTTT. Protein sequence: CASSTSGEAGELFF.